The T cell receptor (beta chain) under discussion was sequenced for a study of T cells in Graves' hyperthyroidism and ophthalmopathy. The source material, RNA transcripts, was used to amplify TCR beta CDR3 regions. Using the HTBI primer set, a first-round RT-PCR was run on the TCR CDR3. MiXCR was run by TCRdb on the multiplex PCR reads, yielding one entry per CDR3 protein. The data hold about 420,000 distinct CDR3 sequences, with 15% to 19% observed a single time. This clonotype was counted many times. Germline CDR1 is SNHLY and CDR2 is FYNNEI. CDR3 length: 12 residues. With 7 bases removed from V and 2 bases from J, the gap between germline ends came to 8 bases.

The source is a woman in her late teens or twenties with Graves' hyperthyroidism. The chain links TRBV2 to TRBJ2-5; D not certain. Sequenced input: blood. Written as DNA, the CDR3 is TGTGCCAGCAATACGCATCAAGAGACCCAGTACTTC. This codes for CASNTHQETQYF.